The clone carrying this T cell receptor (beta chain) was detected a few times. Antigen unknown. The data were taken from a study of identical twins. Germline assignment: CDR1 SGHKS and CDR2 YYEKEE (reference sequence). Trimming stripped 1 base from V and 1 base from J, with 12 bases between. The CDR3 contains 15 residues. Study-wide points: Among beta out-of-frame sequences, excess sharing between twins appeared weaker. The study found excess low generation probability among twin-shared out-of-frame alpha sequences. Clonotypes of the beta chain that were abundant in cord blood carried fewer insertions (memory repertoires showed none).

TCRdb processed the 5' RACE reads anew with MiXCR; each CDR3 protein has one entry. The sample gives more than 650,000 distinct CDR3 sequences, roughly 6% of which show up once; about 1.8% is in the top ten. The chain links TRBV5-5 to TRBJ2-7, with a possible D match to TRBD2 (5 bases). The receptor's source is a young man in good health. The source material was naive T cells sorted from blood. CDR3 nucleotide sequence: TGTGCCAGCAGCTTGACGGGATCGGGATCCTACGAGCAGTACGTC. Translating gives CASSLTGSGSYEQYV.